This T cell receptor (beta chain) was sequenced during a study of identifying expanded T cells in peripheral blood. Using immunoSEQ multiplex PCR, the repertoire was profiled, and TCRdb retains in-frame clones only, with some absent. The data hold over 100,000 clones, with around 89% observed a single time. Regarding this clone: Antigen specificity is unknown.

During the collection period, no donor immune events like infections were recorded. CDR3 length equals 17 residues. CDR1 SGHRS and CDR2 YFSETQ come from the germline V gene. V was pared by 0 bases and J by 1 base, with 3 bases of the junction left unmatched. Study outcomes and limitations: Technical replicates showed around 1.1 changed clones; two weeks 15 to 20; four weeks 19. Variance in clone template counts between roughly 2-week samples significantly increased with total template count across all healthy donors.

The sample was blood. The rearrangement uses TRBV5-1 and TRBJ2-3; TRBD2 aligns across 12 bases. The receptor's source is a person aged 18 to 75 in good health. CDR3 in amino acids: CASSLAASGGGTDTQYF. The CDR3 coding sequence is TGCGCCAGCAGCTTGGCGGCTAGCGGGGGGGGCACAGATACGCAGTATTTT.